This T cell receptor beta chain was sequenced during a study of blood T cell repertoires in COVID-19. Study-wide background: Samples representing acute and convalescent COVID-19 were sourced from the United States, Italy and Spain. Nucleic acid was either cDNA or gDNA, and it came from T cells, B-cell-depleted T cells, or PBMCs.

The CDR3 consists of 16 residues. Per the germline V gene, CDR1 is SGHAT and CDR2 is FQNNGV. With 5 bases removed from V and 0 bases from J, the gap between germline ends came to 14 bases. In the authors' methods: Counts of nucleated cells, estimated from reference gene primer amplification, were obtained. Produced via immunoSEQ multiplex PCR; TCRdb's table is partial and in-frame only. V, J and clone size reflect that table, while D and trimming were determined from the DNA. The sample consists of approximately 360,000 clones, around 87% of them appearing once. V and J are TRBV11-2 and TRBJ2-1; D is possibly TRBD1 (5 bases). The sequence was collected from a woman aged 25 to 39 with acute COVID-19. Sequencing used PBMCs or T cells enriched from blood (not recorded which). The CDR3 loop is CASSPRRVSSYNEQFF. The CDR3 coding sequence is TGTGCCAGCAGCCCGCGCAGGGTAAGCTCCTACAATGAGCAGTTCTTC.